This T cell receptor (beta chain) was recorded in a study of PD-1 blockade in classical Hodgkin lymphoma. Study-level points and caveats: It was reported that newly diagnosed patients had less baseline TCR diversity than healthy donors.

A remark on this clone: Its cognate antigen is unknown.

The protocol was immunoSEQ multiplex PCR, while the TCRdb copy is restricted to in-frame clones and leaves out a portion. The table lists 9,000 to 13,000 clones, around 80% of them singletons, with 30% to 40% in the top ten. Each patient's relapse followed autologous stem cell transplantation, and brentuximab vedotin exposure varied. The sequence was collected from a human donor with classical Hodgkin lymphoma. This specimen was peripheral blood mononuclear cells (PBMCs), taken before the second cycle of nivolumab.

Here the CDR3 reads CASSDVAQGADYGYTF. The CDR3 nucleotides read TGTGCCAGCAGCGACGTTGCACAGGGGGCGGACTATGGCTACACCTTC. The chain links TRBV11-2 to TRBJ1-2; 9 bases agree with TRBD1. V shed 5 bases and J 3 bases; nucleotides not matched to a gene: 10. The CDR3 extends over 16 amino acids. Germline V gives CDR1 SGHAT, CDR2 FQNNGV.